The next 20 T cell receptor beta chains were all read from a single sample in a study of cytomegalovirus exposure and HLA in healthy donors (dated by TCRdb to the late 2010s). The library was produced with the immunoSEQ multiplex PCR assay. For the multiplex PCR, a mixture combining 60 forward primers for TCR Vbeta segments and 13 reverse primers for TCR Jbeta segments was used. TCRdb provides this immuneACCESS table in a form limited to in-frame rearrangements. Some clones are lacking; in checked studies, under half of them reflect an unresolved V gene, and why the rest are absent is not known. The table for this sample records 200,000 or so clones. Clones ranked in the top ten supply 0.65% to 0.75% of the sample. Sequenced material: PBMCs. The receptors here all came from a boy aged 5-17 years in good health and CMV-seronegative.

The J gene is TRBJ1-1, the V gene TRBV18; D is possibly TRBD1 (5 bases). V was trimmed by 3 bases and J by 1 base, leaving 15 bases between them. Per the germline V gene, CDR1 is KGHSH and CDR2 is LQKENI. The CDR3 contains 16 residues. In DNA form, the CDR3 reads TGTGCCAGCTCACCTCTTGGGGGGGGAACGAACACTGAAGCTTTCTTT. It encodes CASSPLGGGTNTEAFF.

V is TRBV15 and J is TRBJ2-2, with D possibly TRBD1 on 5 matching bases. In germline, CDR1 is LNHNV, CDR2 YYDKDF (reference sequence). Between the trimmed V and J ends, which lost 4 bases and 1 base, there was a span of 10 bases. CDR3 length: 15 amino acids. In DNA, the CDR3 is TGTGCCACCAGCACCCGACAGCAGAACACCGGGGAGCTGTTTTTT. The encoded protein is CATSTRQQNTGELFF.

This chain uses TRBV5-4 with TRBJ1-4; 9 bases are shared with TRBD1. CDR3 length equals 15 residues. V shed 3 bases, J shed 4 bases, and the junction held 4 bases outside the gene matches. Germline V gene lookup returns CDR1 SGHNT and CDR2 YYREEE (reference sequence). The CDR3 is CASSSGTGINEKLFF. The CDR3 DNA sequence: TGTGCCAGCAGCTCAGGGACAGGGATTAATGAAAAACTGTTTTTT.

The rearrangement links TRBV29-1 to TRBJ2-7, with 9 bases aligning to TRBD1. The V gene's germline CDR1 is SQVTM and CDR2 ANQGSEA. The CDR3 is made up of 12 amino acids. CDR3 nucleotide sequence: TGCGGGGGCGGGGACAGGGCCTACGAGCAGTACTTC. This encodes CGGGDRAYEQYF.

Turning to this clone: At one boundary the junction diverges from the germline segment, which might be a read error. The chain is built from TRBV5-1 and TRBJ2-4; weak D call: TRBD2 (6 bases). Germline values: CDR1 SGHRS, CDR2 YFSETQ. The CDR3 sequence is 15 residues long. Written as DNA, the CDR3 is TGCGCCAGCAGCTTGTATGGGACTTCCAACACTCAGTGGAACTTC. This sequence encodes CASSLYGTSNTQWNF.

The chain employs TRBV11-1 and TRBJ2-1; 12 positions agree with TRBD2. Germline loops: CDR1 SGHAT, CDR2 FQDESV (reference sequence). The CDR3 runs to 15 residues. Trimming at V came to 5 bases and at J to 7 bases, leaving 6 bases not matched to a gene. CDR3 DNA sequence: TGTGCCAGCAGCCGGACTAGCGGGGAATTTAATGAGCAGTTCTTC. It encodes CASSRTSGEFNEQFF.

CDR3 in DNA: TGTGCCAGCAGCTTCGGGACTAGCGGGGGCAATGAGCAGTTCTTC. It yields the protein CASSFGTSGGNEQFF. The rearrangement joins TRBV7-3 to TRBJ2-1; 14 bases align to TRBD2. Germline loops: CDR1 SGHTA, CDR2 FQGTGA. V lost 3 bases and J lost 6; bases outside the gene matches: 1. The CDR3 consists of 15 residues.

The gene calls are TRBV7-9 and TRBJ1-2; possibly TRBD1 for D (6 bases). Germline V gene data show CDR1 as SEHNR and CDR2 as FQNEAQ (reference sequence). CDR3 length: 12 amino acids. V lost 5 bases to trimming and J lost 7 bases, with 11 bases between them. The CDR3 sequence is CASSIEQGGYTF. The CDR3 DNA follows: TGTGCCAGCAGCATAGAACAGGGTGGCTACACCTTC.

The rearrangement uses TRBV6-5 and TRBJ2-6; maybe TRBD2 (5 bases). Germline V gene lookup returns CDR1 MNHEY and CDR2 SVGAGI. Trimming took 2 bases from V and 0 from J, leaving 8 bases between them. CDR3 length: 16 amino acids. The CDR3 DNA reads TGTGCCAGCAGTTACAAGAGCGGCTCTGGGGCCAACGTCCTGACTTTC. Translation: CASSYKSGSGANVLTF.

The J gene is TRBJ2-6, the V gene TRBV29-1, with 9 bases identical to TRBD1. This CDR3 spans 18 amino acids. From germline, CDR1 is SQVTM and CDR2 ANQGSEA. The CDR3 DNA reads TGCCCCGTTCCATCGGTTACAGGGGGCGCAGGAGGGGCCAACGTCCTGACTTTC. Translation gives CPVPSVTGGAGGANVLTF.

The V gene is TRBV5-1, the J gene TRBJ2-3; 11 nucleotides agree with TRBD2. This CDR3 comprises 15 residues. Germline CDR1 is SGHRS and CDR2 is YFSETQ. Unmatched junction bases numbered 6, after V lost 3 bases and J lost 6 bases. For the CDR3, the DNA is TGCGCCAGCAGCTCTAGCGGGGGGCCGGGGGATACGCAGTATTTT. Amino acid sequence: CASSSSGGPGDTQYF.

This chain connects TRBV7-8 to TRBJ2-4; D is unclear. The CDR3 runs 16 residues. V was shortened by 5 bases and J by 0 bases, with 14 bases between the two germline ends. Germline CDR1 SGHVS, CDR2 FQNEAQ. CDR3 in DNA: TGTGCCAGCAGCCGGCGCGGAGAGCTAGCCAAAAACATTCAGTACTTC. Protein sequence: CASSRRGELAKNIQYF. The variable domain in full, with the rest retrieved from reference TRBV7-8 and TRBJ2-4, is GAGVSQSPRYKVAKRGQDVALRCDPISGHVSLFWYQQALGQGPEFLTYFQNEAQLDKSGLPSDRFFAERPEGSVSTLKIQRTQQEDSAVYLCASSRRGELAKNIQYFGAGTRLSVL.

The J gene is TRBJ2-7, the V gene TRBV7-9; D is unresolved. V lost 1 base to trimming and J lost 3 bases, with 7 bases between them. Germline CDR1 reads SEHNR; CDR2 reads FQNEAQ (reference sequence). There are 13 residues in the CDR3. CDR3 residues: CASSLGQVYEQYF. In nucleotides, the CDR3 is TGTGCCAGCAGCTTAGGCCAGGTCTACGAGCAGTACTTC.

The chain is built from TRBV27 and TRBJ2-7; a weak D match, TRBD1 (6 bases). This CDR3 region has 14 residues. V lost 3 bases, J lost 4 bases, and 13 bases lay in between. Germline V CDR1 and CDR2: MNHEY, SMNVEV (reference sequence). CDR3 residues: CASSFVGAPYEQYF. The CDR3 DNA follows: TGTGCCAGCAGTTTTGTGGGGGCCCCATACGAGCAGTACTTC.

The chain links TRBV4-2 to TRBJ1-2; perhaps TRBD1 as D (5 bases). This CDR3 comprises 16 residues. Trimming took 0 bases from V and 8 from J, leaving 19 bases between them. The germline V gene has CDR1 LGHNA and CDR2 YNFKEQ. CDR3 DNA sequence: TGTGCCAGCAGCCAAGATATTCGGGCAGGGTCGGAGGGCTACACCTTC. It encodes CASSQDIRAGSEGYTF.

The CDR3 DNA reads TGTGCCAGCAGCTTCCAGGGGGTACGCAATCAGCCCCAGCATTTT. This codes for CASSFQGVRNQPQHF. The genes are TRBV5-6 and TRBJ1-5, with 7 nucleotides matching TRBD1. J was trimmed by 2 bases and V by 2 bases; bases with no gene match: 4. The CDR3 length is 15 residues. Germline CDR1 is SGHDT and CDR2 is YYEEEE.

The CDR3 sequence: CASSRSESETQYF. DNA of the CDR3: TGTGCCAGCAGCCGAAGTGAGTCAGAGACCCAGTACTTC. J is TRBJ2-5 and V is TRBV14, with unresolved D. CDR1 SGHDN and CDR2 FVKESK come from the germline V gene. V was cut by 4 bases and J by 4 bases, with 10 bases left in between. This CDR3 has 13 amino acids.

The gene calls are TRBV30 and TRBJ1-1; no firm D call. Trimming stripped 3 bases from V and 0 bases from J, with 8 bases between. Germline CDR1 is GTSNPN and CDR2 is SVGIG (reference sequence). The CDR3 extends over 13 amino acids. The CDR3 loop reads CAWSATVNTEAFF. The CDR3 region has the DNA TGTGCCTGGAGCGCAACAGTGAACACTGAAGCTTTCTTT.

V and J are TRBV11-2 and TRBJ1-6; D is unclear. This CDR3 region has 14 residues. The V and J ends lost 3 bases and 0 bases respectively, with 3 bases between them. Germline-derived CDR1 and CDR2 are SGHAT and FQNNGV. The CDR3 loop reads CASSFSSYNSPLHF. As DNA, the CDR3 is TGTGCCAGCAGCTTCAGCTCCTATAATTCACCCCTCCACTTT.

This chain uses TRBV4-1 with TRBJ2-5; 9 bases are a match to TRBD2. CDR3 length: 19 residues. V was pared by 2 bases and J by 4 bases, with 17 bases of the junction left unmatched. Germline V gives CDR1 MGHRA, CDR2 YSYEKL. The CDR3 here is CASSQPGLRGGFLRETQYF. CDR3 nucleotide sequence: TGCGCCAGCAGCCAACCGGGCTTGCGGGGGGGCTTTTTGAGAGAGACCCAGTACTTC.